These T cell receptor beta chains were read from a single sample in a study of OX40 agonist ivuxolimab in advanced cancers. Clones were read by immunoSEQ multiplex PCR, and TCRdb kept only the in-frame ones, dropping some. The sample contains 83,000 or so clones, around 84% of which appear only once. The sequencing here drew on CD4+ or CD8+ T cells sorted from blood, taken in a trial of the OX40 agonist ivuxolimab. The source of these receptors is an adult with an advanced solid tumor such as melanoma, head and neck, liver or kidney cancer. CDR3s include the opening cysteine and the closing phenylalanine or tryptophan. The D gene is left open where the match is weak. Clone size is not always given. Where it is, it says once, few, many or a class for expanded clones.

V gene: TRBV7-9; clone size: -; J gene: TRBJ2-3; D gene: TRBD1; CDR3 protein: CASSPPTGTDDTQYF
V gene: TRBV30; clone size: -; J gene: TRBJ2-5; D gene: -; CDR3 protein: CAFAPRGRGQETQYF
V gene: TRBV6-5; clone size: -; J gene: TRBJ2-7; D gene: -; CDR3 protein: CASRDEQYF
V gene: TRBV28; clone size: -; J gene: TRBJ2-1; D gene: -; CDR3 protein: CASSLLNSNEQFF
V gene: TRBV5-1; clone size: -; J gene: TRBJ1-2; D gene: -; CDR3 protein: CASSLVLGPGRDYGYTF
V gene: TRBV28; clone size: -; J gene: TRBJ1-3; D gene: -; CDR3 protein: CASSPGLRNTIYF
V gene: TRBV7-8; clone size: -; J gene: TRBJ1-1; D gene: -; CDR3 protein: CASSFRGNTEAFF
V gene: TRBV7-3; clone size: -; J gene: TRBJ2-7; D gene: -; CDR3 protein: CASSLRPPSYEQYF
V gene: TRBV5-1; clone size: -; J gene: TRBJ2-3; D gene: -; CDR3 protein: CASSSGTDTQYF
V gene: TRBV13; clone size: few; J gene: TRBJ2-2; D gene: TRBD2; CDR3 protein: CASSFSRGSGELFF
V gene: TRBV10-3; clone size: -; J gene: TRBJ1-5; D gene: TRBD1; CDR3 protein: CAISESRQGAGQPQHF
V gene: TRBV14; clone size: few; J gene: TRBJ1-1; D gene: -; CDR3 protein: CASSQVYTEAFF
V gene: TRBV7-3; clone size: -; J gene: TRBJ2-2; D gene: -; CDR3 protein: CASSPHTGELFF
V gene: TRBV6-1; clone size: -; J gene: TRBJ1-3; D gene: -; CDR3 protein: CASSGGREGIGLYSGNTIYF
V gene: TRBV25-1; clone size: -; J gene: TRBJ1-4; D gene: -; CDR3 protein: CASSEAGTLHEKLFF
V gene: TRBV9; clone size: -; J gene: TRBJ2-1; D gene: TRBD2; CDR3 protein: CASTKSGVSYNEQFF
V gene: TRBV9; clone size: few; J gene: TRBJ2-2; D gene: -; CDR3 protein: CASSVGGGTGELFF
V gene: TRBV30; clone size: few; J gene: TRBJ2-2; D gene: TRBD1; CDR3 protein: CAWSKDRAGELFF
V gene: TRBV19; clone size: -; J gene: TRBJ1-2; D gene: TRBD1; CDR3 protein: CASSGTGYGYGYTF
V gene: TRBV10-3; clone size: -; J gene: TRBJ2-7; D gene: TRBD2; CDR3 protein: CAISEGTSGGAVYEQYF
V gene: TRBV6-5; clone size: -; J gene: TRBJ1-1; D gene: -; CDR3 protein: CASSRQLNTEAFF
V gene: TRBV18; clone size: few; J gene: TRBJ1-6; D gene: -; CDR3 protein: CASSQGSGNSPLHF
V gene: TRBV7-2; clone size: few; J gene: TRBJ2-1; D gene: TRBD2; CDR3 protein: CASSPSGGKYNEQFF
V gene: TRBV30; clone size: -; J gene: TRBJ2-5; D gene: -; CDR3 protein: CAWSVPGLEETQYF
V gene: TRBV7-9; clone size: -; J gene: TRBJ1-2; D gene: TRBD1; CDR3 protein: CASSLGQSNYGYTF
V gene: TRBV7-2; clone size: -; J gene: TRBJ1-4; D gene: -; CDR3 protein: CASSLAGPGRVLNEKLFF
V gene: TRBV27; clone size: -; J gene: TRBJ2-1; D gene: -; CDR3 protein: CASSFNFRTGSYNEQFF
V gene: TRBV18; clone size: -; J gene: TRBJ2-6; D gene: TRBD2; CDR3 protein: CASSPTAGGLSGANVLTF
V gene: TRBV15; clone size: -; J gene: TRBJ1-2; D gene: -; CDR3 protein: CATSRDRGRYGYTF
V gene: TRBV29-1; clone size: -; J gene: TRBJ2-6; D gene: -; CDR3 protein: CSGASGANVLTF
V gene: TRBV7-2; clone size: -; J gene: TRBJ2-5; D gene: -; CDR3 protein: CASSLFVGPQETQYF
V gene: TRBV30; clone size: -; J gene: TRBJ1-2; D gene: -; CDR3 protein: CAWSKGRDYGYTF
V gene: TRBV5-6; clone size: -; J gene: TRBJ1-5; D gene: -; CDR3 protein: CASSLFGGGGQPQHF
V gene: TRBV5-8; clone size: -; J gene: TRBJ2-1; D gene: TRBD1; CDR3 protein: CASSLGDRINNEQFF